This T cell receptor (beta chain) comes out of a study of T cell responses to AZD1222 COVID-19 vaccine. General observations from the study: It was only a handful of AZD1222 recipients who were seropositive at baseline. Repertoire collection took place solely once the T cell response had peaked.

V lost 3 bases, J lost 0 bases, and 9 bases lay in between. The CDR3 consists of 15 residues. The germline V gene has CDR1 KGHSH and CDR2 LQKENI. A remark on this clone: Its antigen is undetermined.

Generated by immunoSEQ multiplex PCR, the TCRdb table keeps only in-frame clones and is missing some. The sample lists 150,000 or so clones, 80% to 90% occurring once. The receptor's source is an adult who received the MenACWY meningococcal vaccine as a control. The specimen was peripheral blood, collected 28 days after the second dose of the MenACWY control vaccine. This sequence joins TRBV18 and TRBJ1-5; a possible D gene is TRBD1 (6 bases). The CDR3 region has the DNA TGTGCCAGCTCACCGGGACAACTTAGCAATCAGCCCCAGCATTTT. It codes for CASSPGQLSNQPQHF.